The 8 T cell receptor beta chains given below trace back to one sample, sequenced in a study of response to subunit inactivated influenza vaccine. One entry per CDR3 protein, called by TCRdb with MiXCR from the RT-PCR reads. The sample shows about 650,000 distinct CDR3 sequences, 15% to 19% of them seen only once. The sequences come from PBMCs from blood, collected 11 to 12 days after vaccination. The receptors come from a man over 45 who received an inactivated influenza vaccine.

On this clonotype: The junction does not match germline at one end; this may be a read error. This chain uses TRBV7-7 with TRBJ1-1, with unresolved D. CDR1 and CDR2 (germline): SSHAT, FNYEAQ (reference sequence). This CDR3 is 13 amino acids long. For the CDR3, the DNA is TGTGCTAGCAGCTCTTCTAAGAACACTGAAGCTTTCTTT. Protein sequence: CASSSSKNTEAFF.

This clonotype was seen at least ten times. A junction boundary mismatches the germline segment, possibly from a read error. J is TRBJ2-2 and V is TRBV5-1; D remains unclear. The length of the CDR3 is 15 residues. Germline V gene lookup returns CDR1 SGHRS and CDR2 YFSETQ. The chain's CDR3 is CASSLGPTQTEELFF. CDR3 DNA: TGCGCCAGCAGCTTGGGCCCTACTCAAACCGAGGAGCTGTTTTTT.

This clonotype has a handful of counts. The chain combines TRBV3-1 with TRBJ2-1, with a tentative D call TRBD1 (6 bases). V lost 4 bases to trimming and J lost 2 bases, with 9 bases between them. The CDR3 length is 14 residues. The germline CDR1 and CDR2 sequences are LGHDT and YNNKEL (reference sequence). This CDR3 reads CASSPTGTYNEQFF. The CDR3, as DNA: TGTGCCAGCAGCCCGACAGGAACCTACAATGAGCAGTTCTTC.

V and J are TRBV25-1 and TRBJ1-2; no firm D call. The ends were cut back, 0 bases at V and 6 bases at J, with 14 bases in the middle. This CDR3 has 15 residues. Germline V gene data show CDR1 as MGHDK and CDR2 as SYGVNS. The CDR3 region is CASSEYNQDPNGYTF. In nucleotides, the CDR3 is TGTGCCAGCAGTGAATATAACCAGGACCCGAATGGCTACACCTTC.

This clonotype was observed at least ten times. V gene TRBV29-1 combines with J gene TRBJ2-3; the D gene is possibly TRBD2 (6 bases). V was shortened by 3 bases and J by 8 bases, with 21 bases between the two germline ends. CDR1 and CDR2 (germline): SQVTM, ANQGSEA. The CDR3 totals 15 residues. CDR3 loop: CSVDQGYLVEGTQYF. Here the CDR3 DNA reads TGCAGCGTTGACCAGGGATACCTGGTGGAGGGTACGCAGTATTTT.

This clonotype was counted a few times. The chain has TRBV9 and TRBJ2-3, with 13 bases identical to TRBD2. Losses at the gene ends were 3 bases for V and 0 bases for J; bases not matched to a gene: 1. The CDR3 runs to 16 residues. CDR1 and CDR2 (germline): SGDLS, YYNGEE. CDR3 DNA sequence: TGTGCCAGCAGCGCGGGACTAGCGGGAAGCACAGATACGCAGTATTTT. It codes for CASSAGLAGSTDTQYF.

This clonotype was seen a handful of times. The chain links TRBV7-2 to TRBJ2-7, with 15 positions matching TRBD2. In germline, CDR1 is SGHTA, CDR2 FQGNSA. V gave up 6 bases and J gave up 4 bases; unmatched junction bases: 10. The CDR3 has 17 residues. The CDR3 sequence is CASSILPGLAGGYEQYF. CDR3 in DNA: TGTGCCAGCAGTATCCTACCGGGACTAGCGGGGGGATACGAGCAGTACTTC.

The genes are TRBV12-3 or TRBV12-4 and TRBJ1-1; perhaps TRBD1 as D (5 bases). This CDR3 spans 15 amino acids. V was clipped by 1 base and J by 5 bases, with 14 bases between them. In DNA form, the CDR3 reads TGTGCCAGCAGTTTAGAACAGGCGGCTCAAACTGAAGCTTTCTTT. This codes for CASSLEQAAQTEAFF.